Below, 9 T cell receptor beta chains from the same sample are listed, as sequenced in a study of blood T cells in healthy people across ages. A second PCR, run for about 7 to 11 cycles, used a sample-barcoded 5' primer plus a J-beta primer mix. TCRdb re-called the 5' RACE reads through MiXCR, storing one row per CDR3 protein. Among roughly 1.9 million distinct CDR3 sequences listed, about two fifths were seen once. Sequencing was carried out using blood. These receptors all stem from a human donor in good health.

The gene calls are TRBV7-2 and TRBJ1-4, with D possibly TRBD1 on 5 matching bases. The germline CDR1 and CDR2 sequences are SGHTA and FQGNSA. This CDR3 spans 15 amino acids. The V and J ends lost 5 bases and 7 bases respectively, with 17 bases between them. The CDR3 protein is CASSARGLSLEKLFF. CDR3 bases: TGTGCCAGCAGCGCGAGGGGATTGAGTCTTGAAAAACTGTTTTTT.

J is TRBJ2-2 and V is TRBV3-1, with D unresolved. Germline CDR1 and CDR2: LGHDT and YNNKEL (reference sequence). Deletions cut 6 bases from V and 3 bases from J, with 14 bases between. CDR3 length: 15 residues. CDR3 residues: CASRPLNYDTGELFF. CDR3 nucleotides: TGTGCCAGCAGACCTCTAAACTATGACACCGGGGAGCTGTTTTTT.

This chain links TRBV7-3 with TRBJ2-1; tentatively, D is TRBD1 or TRBD2 (7 bases each). The CDR3 loop spans 19 amino acids. CDR1 and CDR2 from the germline V gene are SGHTA and FQGTGA. The V end was cut by 2 bases, the J end by 5 bases, with 25 bases between. The CDR3 protein is CASSLDRVEVRGHHNEQFF. Written as DNA, the CDR3 is TGTGCCAGCAGCTTAGACAGGGTGGAGGTGCGGGGGCACCACAATGAGCAGTTCTTC.

The J gene is TRBJ1-1, the V gene TRBV7-9; weak D call: TRBD1 (5 bases). V lost 2 bases, J lost 1 base, and 11 bases lay in between. The CDR3 sequence is 15 residues long. Per germline, CDR1 SEHNR and CDR2 FQNEAQ (reference sequence). CDR3 sequence (DNA): TGTGCCAGCAGCTTACCCCGGGGCGAGAACACTGAAGCTTTCTTT. Translated, it gives CASSLPRGENTEAFF.

The chain joins TRBV6-6 to TRBJ1-6, with D unresolved. CDR1 and CDR2 from the germline V gene are MNHNY and SVGAGI (reference sequence). CDR3 length: 13 amino acids. Deletions cut 8 bases from V and 9 bases from J, with 14 bases between. The CDR3, as DNA: TGTGCCAGCTCCGGTGTTGGGAGTTCACCCCTCCACTTT. This encodes CASSGVGSSPLHF.

The J gene is TRBJ1-2, the V gene TRBV3-1, with D perhaps matching TRBD1 (6 bases). Germline loops: CDR1 LGHDT, CDR2 YNNKEL (reference sequence). The CDR3 is 17 residues long. V was clipped by 0 bases and J by 5 bases, with 19 bases between them. CDR3 residues: CASSQDGRGALGYGYTF. Written as DNA, the CDR3 is TGTGCCAGCAGCCAAGATGGTCGGGGGGCGCTGGGGTATGGCTACACCTTC.

The chain couples TRBV29-1 to TRBJ2-3, with D perhaps given as TRBD1 or TRBD2 (6 bases each). Germline CDR1 reads SQVTM; CDR2 reads ANQGSEA. The CDR3 runs 15 residues. V was trimmed by 4 bases and J by 3 bases, leaving 17 bases between them. Here the CDR3 DNA reads TGCAGCGTTGTGTCGTTCGTAGGGGGGACAGATACGCAGTATTTT. It encodes CSVVSFVGGTDTQYF.

This clonotype has only a few counts. The rearrangement joins TRBV5-6 to TRBJ2-7, with D perhaps TRBD1 or TRBD2 (7 bases each). TRBJ2-5 matches the DNA end more closely, so the J call is doubtful. The CDR3 has 14 amino acids. Germline V gene data show CDR1 as SGHDT and CDR2 as YYEEEE. As DNA, the CDR3 is TGTGCCAGCAGCCAGGGGGGGGGTGAAGAGACCCAGTACTTC. Its protein is CASSQGGGEETQYF.

The chain links TRBV9 to TRBJ2-7; 9 bases match TRBD1. J lost 3 bases, V lost 2 bases, and 15 bases had no gene match. Germline lookup yields CDR1 SGDLS and CDR2 YYNGEE. The CDR3 consists of 18 residues. In nucleotides, the CDR3 is TGTGCCAGCAGCGTTCGATCTCGGGACAGGGTATTTCGCTACGAGCAGTACTTC. Its translation: CASSVRSRDRVFRYEQYF.